The 23 T cell receptor beta chains below all came from one sample that was sequenced in a study of CD8 T cells in Susac syndrome. With random hexamers, roughly 0.45 to 1 ug RNA was reverse transcribed. TCRdb used MiXCR to reprocess the immunoSEQ multiplex PCR reads, holding one entry per CDR3 protein. The sample lists about 200,000 distinct CDR3 sequences; about 95% were seen once. The sequenced sample was CD4+ T cells from PBMCs. The receptors were gathered from a human donor in good health.

The chain combines TRBV24-1 with TRBJ2-1; TRBD2 is a possible D gene (7 bases). The CDR3 totals 14 residues. V lost 1 base, J lost 12 bases, and 15 bases lay in between. Germline CDR1 KGHDR, CDR2 SFDVKD. CDR3 loop: CATSDLQGWEGQFF. The CDR3 DNA follows: TGTGCCACCAGTGATTTACAGGGCTGGGAGGGGCAGTTCTTC.

This chain connects TRBV3-1 to TRBJ1-1; tentative D call: TRBD1 (5 bases). V was clipped by 4 bases and J by 7 bases, with 10 bases between them. The germline V gene encodes CDR1 LGHDT and CDR2 YNNKEL (reference sequence). The CDR3 covers 12 residues. The CDR3 loop reads CASSPPGGEAFF. The DNA of the CDR3 is TGTGCCAGCAGCCCACCCGGGGGTGAAGCTTTCTTT.

The genes are TRBV27 and TRBJ1-6; D remains ambiguous. Germline CDR1 MNHEY, CDR2 SMNVEV (reference sequence). CDR3 length: 14 amino acids. The V and J ends lost 4 bases and 6 bases respectively, with 10 bases between them. The CDR3 is CASSSYPGNSPLHF. The CDR3, as DNA: TGTGCCAGCAGTTCGTACCCTGGTAATTCACCCCTCCACTTT.

The CDR3 protein is CASSLTGGIGNEQYV. The CDR3 nucleotides are TGTGCCAGCAGCTTGACAGGGGGCATCGGAAACGAGCAGTACGTC. The chain carries TRBV5-6 and TRBJ2-7; 9 bases are shared with TRBD1. Trimming at V came to 1 base and at J to 5 bases, leaving 7 bases not matched to a gene. This CDR3 comprises 15 residues. Germline V gene data show CDR1 as SGHDT and CDR2 as YYEEEE.

V is TRBV20-1 and J is TRBJ1-2, with no clear D. Germline V lookup: CDR1 DFQATT, CDR2 SNEGSKA (reference sequence). The CDR3 covers 13 residues. V gave up 0 bases and J gave up 6 bases, with 11 bases separating them. CDR3 sequence reads: CSAREMSRNGYTF. CDR3 coding DNA: TGCAGTGCTAGAGAGATGTCCAGAAATGGCTACACCTTC.

The rearrangement links TRBV20-1 to TRBJ2-3; 9 positions agree with TRBD1. The CDR3 has 14 residues. The junction had 6 bases not matched to a gene; V was cut back by 5 bases and J by 3 bases. The V gene's germline CDR1 is DFQATT and CDR2 SNEGSKA (reference sequence). CDR3 in amino acids: CSARTGEATDTQYF. The CDR3 bases are TGCAGTGCTCGGACAGGGGAGGCAACAGATACGCAGTATTTT.

This chain connects TRBV2 to TRBJ2-7; 7 nucleotides match TRBD2. Unmatched junction bases numbered 0, after V lost 6 bases and J lost 1 base. This CDR3 is 12 amino acids long. CDR1 SNHLY and CDR2 FYNNEI come from the germline V gene. The CDR3 DNA sequence: TGTGCCAGCAGGGGGGGGTCCTACGAGCAGTACTTC. This codes for CASRGGSYEQYF.

The chain has TRBV4-1 and TRBJ2-1; D is unresolved. Trimming stripped 2 bases from V and 6 bases from J, with 17 bases between. The germline CDR1 and CDR2 sequences are MGHRA and YSYEKL. The CDR3 is 16 amino acids. The CDR3 protein is CASSQPLGSLRNEQFF. CDR3 coding DNA: TGCGCCAGCAGCCAACCCCTGGGAAGTCTACGCAATGAGCAGTTCTTC.

The chain recombines TRBV2 with TRBJ2-3, with TRBD1 matching over 7 bases. The germline CDR1 and CDR2 sequences are SNHLY and FYNNEI. V shed 8 bases and J 0 bases; nucleotides not matched to a gene: 8. The CDR3 consists of 15 residues. The CDR3 DNA reads as TGTGCCAGCGGGGACAGTCCAACTAGCACAGATACGCAGTATTTT. Translation: CASGDSPTSTDTQYF. The full variable domain, rest sourced from reference TRBV2 and TRBJ2-3, is EPEVTQTPSHQVTQMGQEVILRCVPISNHLYFYWYRQILGQKVEFLVSFYNNEISEKSEIFDDQFSVERPDGSNFTLKIRSTKLEDSAMYFCASGDSPTSTDTQYFGPGTRLTVL.

V is TRBV3-1 and J is TRBJ1-1; no reliable D call. The CDR3 is 14 amino acids. Germline CDR1 reads LGHDT; CDR2 reads YNNKEL (reference sequence). V was pared by 2 bases and J by 1 base, with 8 bases between. The CDR3 DNA follows: TGTGCCAGCAGCCAACTCATGGAGAACACTGAAGCTTTCTTT. It yields the protein CASSQLMENTEAFF.

V usage is TRBV29-1 and J usage is TRBJ2-3; the D gene could be TRBD1 or TRBD2 (6 bases each). The CDR3 consists of 11 residues. Trimming cost V 6 bases and J 8 bases, with 12 bases left between them. Per germline, CDR1 SQVTM and CDR2 ANQGSEA. The CDR3 loop reads CSVRKGGTQYF. The CDR3 DNA reads TGCAGCGTCAGGAAGGGGGGTACGCAGTATTTT.

The chain joins TRBV7-3 to TRBJ2-3; D is undetermined. Germline V gives CDR1 SGHTA, CDR2 FQGTGA. Trimming took off 2 bases at V and 2 bases at J, with 5 bases between the two ends. The CDR3 extends over 13 amino acids. This CDR3 reads CASSLHLTDTQYF. DNA of the CDR3: TGTGCCAGCAGCTTACACCTCACAGATACGCAGTATTTT.

This sequence joins TRBV24-1 and TRBJ2-4, with D possibly matching TRBD1 (6 bases). Deletions cut 5 bases from V and 9 bases from J, with 16 bases between. This CDR3 contains 14 residues. The germline gives CDR1 KGHDR, CDR2 SFDVKD. The CDR3: CATSGSGDRGIQYF. DNA for the CDR3: TGTGCCACCAGTGGATCAGGGGATAGAGGCATTCAGTACTTC.

The chain employs TRBV7-9 and TRBJ2-1; 7 bases are shared with TRBD1. The CDR3 spans 16 residues. The germline V gene has CDR1 SEHNR and CDR2 FQNEAQ (reference sequence). V shed 1 base and J 3 bases; nucleotides not matched to a gene: 6. Written as DNA, the CDR3 is TGTGCCAGCAGCTTAGTATGGGACAGAGACTACAATGAGCAGTTCTTC. It translates to CASSLVWDRDYNEQFF.

This chain links TRBV29-1 with TRBJ1-3; no reliable D call. Germline V CDR1 and CDR2: SQVTM, ANQGSEA. The CDR3 covers 16 residues. V dropped 4 bases and J dropped 0 bases, with 16 bases sitting between them. CDR3 region: CSVGGGRASSGNTIYF. The CDR3 DNA sequence: TGCAGCGTTGGGGGTGGGCGGGCGAGCTCTGGAAACACCATATATTTT.

The chain joins TRBV19 to TRBJ1-2, with TRBD1 as a possible D gene (6 bases). Trimming pared 7 bases from V and 3 bases from J, leaving 18 bases between. The CDR3 contains 15 residues. In germline, CDR1 is LNHDA, CDR2 SQIVND (reference sequence). The CDR3, as DNA: TGTGCCAGTACTCCCCGGTGGGGGGCGGACTATGGCTACACCTTC. Its protein is CASTPRWGADYGYTF.

V usage is TRBV5-4 and J usage is TRBJ2-7, with D possibly matching TRBD1 (5 bases). This CDR3 is 16 amino acids long. Looked up from germline, CDR1 is SGHNT and CDR2 is YYREEE (reference sequence). Deletions cut 2 bases from V and 3 bases from J, with 18 bases between. For the CDR3, the DNA is TGTGCCAGCAGCTTCGACAGAACGACCAATTTCTACGAGCAGTACTTC. It is translated as CASSFDRTTNFYEQYF.

The rearrangement links TRBV14 to TRBJ2-7; D call uncertain. Germline loops: CDR1 SGHDN, CDR2 FVKESK. There are 11 residues in the CDR3. V was trimmed by 2 bases and J by 3 bases, leaving 2 bases between them. The CDR3 sequence is CASSQLYEQYV. The DNA of the CDR3 is TGTGCCAGCAGCCAACTCTACGAGCAGTACGTC.

V and J are TRBV24-1 and TRBJ2-6; D is unclear. Per the germline V gene, CDR1 is KGHDR and CDR2 is SFDVKD. This CDR3 is built from 15 residues. V gave up 5 bases and J gave up 0 bases, with 7 bases separating them. The DNA for the CDR3 is TGTGCCACCAGTGCTTCAGCCTCTGGGGCCAACGTCCTGACTTTC. This encodes CATSASASGANVLTF.

The chain links TRBV29-1 to TRBJ2-7; 9 positions match TRBD1. The CDR3 is 15 amino acids. J gave up 4 bases and V 3 bases, and 10 bases lay outside the gene matches. Germline loops: CDR1 SQVTM, CDR2 ANQGSEA. The DNA for the CDR3 is TGCAGCGTTGATCAGCCAACAGGGGGCCCTTACGAGCAGTACGTC. This codes for CSVDQPTGGPYEQYV.

This sequence joins TRBV4-2 and TRBJ2-5; no clear D gene. Germline CDR1 is LGHNA and CDR2 is YNFKEQ. The CDR3 extends over 16 amino acids. V dropped 1 base and J dropped 5 bases, with 17 bases sitting between them. For the CDR3, the DNA is TGTGCCAGCAGCCAAGGCCCTCGGGTAGGATGGGAGACCCAGTACTTC. It encodes CASSQGPRVGWETQYF.

This clonotype has only one observation. The chain has TRBV6-2 or TRBV6-3 and TRBJ2-7; TRBD2 agrees at 10 bases. Germline loops: CDR1 MNHEY, CDR2 SVGEGT. The V segment lost 6 bases and the J segment 5 bases; nucleotides outside the gene matches: 13. This CDR3 is 16 amino acids long. The CDR3 reads CASRGWTSGPGNEQYV. The CDR3 DNA reads as TGTGCCAGCAGGGGATGGACTAGCGGTCCCGGGAACGAGCAGTACGTC.

In its sample, this clonotype was seen once. The V gene is TRBV6-5, the J gene TRBJ1-6, with 11 bases fitting TRBD1. The germline V gene encodes CDR1 MNHEY and CDR2 SVGAGI. The CDR3 is 15 residues long. The V and J ends lost 5 bases and 10 bases, in that order; junction bases with no gene match: 7. The CDR3 region has the DNA TGTGCCAGCAGTGCAGAGGGACAGGGGGGCTCACCCCTCCACTTT. This encodes CASSAEGQGGSPLHF.